This passage covers 27 T cell receptor beta chains from one sample sequenced in a study of human T cells and chemical hapten exposure. From the 5' RACE reads, TCRdb called clonotypes with MiXCR, one entry per CDR3 protein. The sample has about 81,000 distinct CDR3 sequences, 7% to 8% seen once. Total RNA extraction was carried out from unfractionated whole blood. The receptors were sampled from a male donor in good health.

This clonotype was observed many times. The chain has TRBV6-5 and TRBJ1-2, with a possible D match to TRBD1 (5 bases). This CDR3 has 14 residues. V shed 4 bases and J shed 5 bases, with 14 bases lying between them. CDR1 is MNHEY and CDR2 is SVGAGI in the germline V gene. CDR3 DNA: TGTGCCAGCAGTTCGGAGACAGCAACTTATGGCTACACCTTC. Its translation: CASSSETATYGYTF.

The table lists this clonotype with a few counts. The V call is TRBV7-3, the J call TRBJ2-7; either TRBD1 or TRBD2 may supply D (5 bases each). The CDR3 covers 17 residues. V lost 0 bases, J lost 1 base, and 16 bases lay in between. Germline V gives CDR1 SGHTA, CDR2 FQGTGA. The CDR3, as DNA: TGTGCCAGCAGCTTAACCGCGGGCCGGGACGGGTCCTACGAGCAGTACTTC. Amino acid sequence: CASSLTAGRDGSYEQYF.

There are a few counts of this clonotype. This sequence joins TRBV9 and TRBJ1-6; possibly TRBD1 for D (6 bases). CDR3 size: 14 residues. Germline V lookup: CDR1 SGDLS, CDR2 YYNGEE. With 0 bases removed from V and 10 bases from J, the gap between germline ends came to 11 bases. For the CDR3, the DNA is TGTGCCAGCAGCGTAGGGGACACCAGCTCACCCCTCCACTTT. Amino acid sequence: CASSVGDTSSPLHF.

A few counts support this clonotype. The chain joins TRBV10-1 to TRBJ2-5; 13 nucleotides line up with TRBD2. The V and J ends lost 5 bases and 1 base, in that order; junction bases with no gene match: 1. This CDR3 spans 15 amino acids. Germline-derived CDR1 and CDR2 are WNHNN and SYGVQD (reference sequence). The CDR3 is CASSRTSGGQETQYF. The CDR3 nucleotides are TGCGCCAGCAGTCGGACTAGCGGGGGCCAAGAGACCCAGTACTTC.

This clonotype was recorded a few times. V is TRBV6-6 and J is TRBJ1-4, with D maybe TRBD1 (6 bases). Germline loops: CDR1 MNHNY, CDR2 SVGAGI (reference sequence). V was pared by 4 bases and J by 8 bases, with 20 bases between. This CDR3 region has 16 residues. CDR3 amino acids: CASSWGPTPGEEKLFF. In nucleotides, the CDR3 is TGTGCCAGCAGTTGGGGGCCCACGCCGGGAGAGGAAAAACTGTTTTTT.

This clonotype was observed many times. The chain recombines TRBV2 with TRBJ2-1, with 14 bases lining up with TRBD2. V trimming: 6 bases; J trimming: 4 bases; junction bases outside the gene matches: 8. Germline V gene sequence: CDR1 SNHLY, CDR2 FYNNEI. CDR3 length equals 17 residues. CDR3: CASSYSGLAGVYNEQFF. The CDR3 DNA reads as TGTGCCAGCAGCTACTCGGGACTAGCGGGAGTTTACAATGAGCAGTTCTTC.

This clonotype was observed many times. The chain uses TRBV20-1 and TRBJ2-4; no clear D. Looked up from germline, CDR1 is DFQATT and CDR2 is SNEGSKA (reference sequence). The CDR3 runs to 12 residues. Between the trimmed V and J ends, which lost 4 bases and 3 bases, there was a span of 7 bases. The CDR3 bases are TGCAGTGCTATTTCGGGCAAAAACATTCAGTACTTC. It is translated as CSAISGKNIQYF.

On this clonotype itself: This clone may be a read error of a much larger clone one base away. J is TRBJ1-5 and V is TRBV5-6, with 8 bases that match TRBD1. The CDR3 covers 15 residues. CDR1 and CDR2 (germline): SGHDT, YYEEEE. CDR3 amino acids: CASSYGQGSNQAQHF. In nucleotides, the CDR3 is TGTGCCAGCAGCTACGGACAGGGTAGCAATCAGGCCCAGCATTTT. Variable domain in full (rest from reference TRBV5-6 and TRBJ1-5): DAGVTQSPTHLIKTRGQQVTLRCSPKSGHDTVSWYQQALGQGPQFIFQYYEEEERQRGNFPDRFSGHQFPNYSSELNVNALLLGDSALYLCASSYGQGSNQAQHFGDGTRLSIL.

In its sample, this clonotype was seen a few times. The chain combines TRBV5-6 with TRBJ2-5; D may correspond to TRBD1 or TRBD2 (5 bases each). V lost 4 bases and J 3 bases, leaving 25 bases between the germline ends. Germline lookup yields CDR1 SGHDT and CDR2 YYEEEE. CDR3 length equals 18 residues. The CDR3 protein is CASSPITGTRGEEETQYF. DNA for the CDR3: TGTGCCAGCAGCCCTATTACCGGGACCCGAGGGGAAGAAGAGACCCAGTACTTC.

This clonotype has just a few counts. The chain joins TRBV2 to TRBJ1-4; D call uncertain. CDR3 length: 11 residues. Germline CDR1 and CDR2: SNHLY and FYNNEI. Trimming shortened V by 7 bases and J by 5 bases, and 5 bases separated the two germline ends. The CDR3 sequence is CASIENEKLFF. In DNA, the CDR3 is TGTGCCAGCATCGAAAATGAAAAACTGTTTTTT.

The chain carries TRBV18 and TRBJ2-3; D possibly corresponds to TRBD1 (6 bases). CDR3 length: 14 residues. CDR1 is KGHSH and CDR2 is LQKENI in the germline V gene. The V and J ends lost 3 bases and 5 bases respectively, with 12 bases between them. The CDR3 DNA is TGTGCCAGCTCACCGTCTCGAGGGGGAGATACGCAGTATTTT. The encoded protein is CASSPSRGGDTQYF. The whole variable domain, remainder taken from reference TRBV18 and TRBJ2-3, is NAGVMQNPRHLVRRRGQEARLRCSPMKGHSHVYWYRQLPEEGLKFMVYLQKENIIDESGMPKERFSAEFPKEGPSILRIQQVVRGDSAAYFCASSPSRGGDTQYFGPGTRLTVL.

This clonotype was counted between two and nine times. The genes are TRBV2 and TRBJ1-5; 8 positions match TRBD1. With 4 bases clipped from V and 3 bases from J, the junction kept 5 bases outside the gene matches. Germline V gene data show CDR1 as SNHLY and CDR2 as FYNNEI. The CDR3 length is 15 residues. CDR3 coding DNA: TGTGCCAGCAGTGGGACAGGGTCTAACAATCAGCCCCAGCATTTT. Translation: CASSGTGSNNQPQHF.

This chain joins TRBV20-1 and TRBJ2-1; 14 nucleotides line up with TRBD2. V lost 3 bases to trimming and J lost 7 bases; unmatched junction nucleotides: 8. CDR3 size: 16 residues. CDR1 and CDR2 from the germline V gene are DFQATT and SNEGSKA (reference sequence). The chain's CDR3 is CSASKPGTSGSNEQFF. The CDR3 bases are TGCAGTGCTAGTAAACCCGGGACTAGCGGGAGTAATGAGCAGTTCTTC.

The chain carries TRBV6-6 and TRBJ2-1, with 12 bases fitting TRBD1. CDR3 length: 17 residues. With V trimmed by 6 bases and J by 9 bases, 15 bases remained unmatched. Looked up from germline, CDR1 is MNHNY and CDR2 is SVGAGI (reference sequence). In nucleotides, the CDR3 is TGTGCCAGCAGCCGACAGGCCGGGACAGGGGGCTTGGGTGAGCAGTTCTTC. Translating it yields CASSRQAGTGGLGEQFF.

The chain carries TRBV5-6 and TRBJ1-1; D remains unclear. The V end was cut by 1 base, the J end by 1 base, with 11 bases between. This CDR3 comprises 15 residues. CDR1 is SGHDT and CDR2 is YYEEEE in the germline V gene. CDR3 residues: CASSLFREWNTEAFF. Written as DNA, the CDR3 is TGTGCCAGCAGCTTGTTTCGGGAATGGAACACTGAAGCTTTCTTT.

This clonotype was seen a single time. This chain connects TRBV14 to TRBJ1-1, with a weak D call TRBD1 (5 bases). The CDR3 contains 15 residues. The germline V gene encodes CDR1 SGHDN and CDR2 FVKESK. Trimming stripped 3 bases from V and 3 bases from J, with 14 bases between. The chain's CDR3 is CASSQLGVPDTEAFF. In DNA form, the CDR3 reads TGTGCCAGCAGCCAGTTGGGGGTTCCGGACACTGAAGCTTTCTTT.

V gene TRBV5-1 combines with J gene TRBJ2-3; D perhaps matches TRBD2 (5 bases). V was shortened by 0 bases and J by 0 bases, with 11 bases between the two germline ends. The germline CDR1 and CDR2 sequences are SGHRS and YFSETQ. The CDR3 totals 16 residues. CDR3 bases: TGCGCCAGCAGCTTGGCAATGGGAGCCAGCACAGATACGCAGTATTTT. This gives the protein CASSLAMGASTDTQYF.

The chain joins TRBV29-1 to TRBJ2-7; 7 nucleotides align to TRBD2. The germline V gene has CDR1 SQVTM and CDR2 ANQGSEA. The CDR3 contains 16 residues. Germline trimming cut 6 bases from V and 4 bases from J; bases unmatched to any gene: 18. For the CDR3, the DNA is TGCAGCGTAGTTTCTAGCGGCTCCCCAGGTCGGTACGAGCAGTACTTC. Amino acids: CSVVSSGSPGRYEQYF.

The table lists this clonotype with many counts. The chain uses TRBV5-1 and TRBJ2-1, with a weak D call TRBD1 (6 bases). V lost 4 bases, J lost 2 bases, and 16 bases lay in between. The CDR3 loop spans 16 amino acids. Germline CDR1 and CDR2: SGHRS and YFSETQ. Written as DNA, the CDR3 is TGCGCCAGCAGCGTAGCCAGGGGCCTCACCTACAATGAGCAGTTCTTC. Its protein product is CASSVARGLTYNEQFF. The full variable domain, with the rest looked up from reference TRBV5-1 and TRBJ2-1, is KAGVTQTPRYLIKTRGQQVTLSCSPISGHRSVSWYQQTPGQGLQFLFEYFSETQRNKGNFPGRFSGRQFSNSRSEMNVSTLELGDSALYLCASSVARGLTYNEQFFGPGTRLTVL.

The V call is TRBV10-3, the J call TRBJ2-6; D is uncertain. Germline V lookup: CDR1 ENHRY, CDR2 SYGVKD. Between the trimmed V and J ends, which lost 3 bases and 0 bases, there was a span of 3 bases. This CDR3 spans 14 amino acids. DNA of the CDR3: TGTGCCATCAGTGACAGCTCTGGGGCCAACGTCCTGACTTTC. Its translation is CAISDSSGANVLTF.

This clonotype has just a few counts. A much larger clone lies a single base off, so this may be a read error. The chain uses TRBV20-1 and TRBJ2-7; a possible D gene is TRBD2 (6 bases). CDR1 and CDR2 (germline): DFQATT, SNEGSKA (reference sequence). This CDR3 has 16 amino acids. V shed 5 bases and J shed 0 bases, with 20 bases lying between them. CDR3 bases: TGCAGTGCTGGGGGAGGCGGTGCGAGGGACTCCTACGAGCAGTACTTC. It yields the protein CSAGGGGARDSYEQYF.

The rearrangement uses TRBV2 and TRBJ1-6; D is unresolved. CDR1 and CDR2 (germline): SNHLY, FYNNEI. The CDR3 covers 14 residues. Trimming left V 3 bases short and J 3 bases short, with 6 bases between. The CDR3 here is CASSDSNYNSPLHF. CDR3 nucleotides: TGTGCCAGCAGTGACAGTAACTATAATTCACCCCTCCACTTT.

In its sample, this clonotype was seen many times. V and J are TRBV20-1 and TRBJ2-7, with D maybe TRBD2 (6 bases). Germline V gene lookup returns CDR1 DFQATT and CDR2 SNEGSKA (reference sequence). V dropped 6 bases and J dropped 3 bases, with 15 bases sitting between them. The CDR3 runs to 13 residues. In nucleotides, the CDR3 is TGCAGTGCCGGATCGGCGGGGAGCTACGAGCAGTACTTC. Translated, it gives CSAGSAGSYEQYF.

This clonotype has only a few counts. The rearrangement uses TRBV7-8 and TRBJ2-2, with 9 bases identical to TRBD2. Germline loops: CDR1 SGHVS, CDR2 FQNEAQ. The trim removed 4 bases at V and 0 bases at J, leaving 6 bases unmatched. This CDR3 is built from 17 residues. As DNA, the CDR3 is TGTGCCAGCAGCTCCTCGCGACTAGCGGCGAACACCGGGGAGCTGTTTTTT. It yields the protein CASSSSRLAANTGELFF.

This clonotype was observed many times. This chain connects TRBV18 to TRBJ2-7; D might be TRBD2 (6 bases). Trimming pared 3 bases from V and 0 bases from J, leaving 15 bases between. Germline CDR1 is KGHSH and CDR2 is LQKENI. The CDR3 totals 16 residues. Here the CDR3 reads CASSPPGLRSSYEQYF. The CDR3 DNA is TGTGCCAGCTCACCGCCGGGACTCAGAAGCTCCTACGAGCAGTACTTC.

This clonotype was detected many times. V gene TRBV5-1 combines with J gene TRBJ2-7, with D possibly matching TRBD1 (6 bases). The germline V gene encodes CDR1 SGHRS and CDR2 YFSETQ. Trimming cost V 0 bases and J 3 bases, with 13 bases left between them. The CDR3 is made up of 15 amino acids. The chain's CDR3 is CASSLGRTVDYEQYF. The CDR3 nucleotides are TGCGCCAGCAGCTTGGGGCGGACAGTGGACTACGAGCAGTACTTC. Looking up the rest from reference TRBV5-1 and TRBJ2-7 gives the full variable domain: KAGVTQTPRYLIKTRGQQVTLSCSPISGHRSVSWYQQTPGQGLQFLFEYFSETQRNKGNFPGRFSGRQFSNSRSEMNVSTLELGDSALYLCASSLGRTVDYEQYFGPGTRLTVT.

This clonotype has more than one count but fewer than ten. V usage is TRBV20-1 and J usage is TRBJ1-5; D remains unclear. V dropped 5 bases and J dropped 6 bases, with 11 bases sitting between them. CDR1 is DFQATT and CDR2 is SNEGSKA in the germline V gene (reference sequence). CDR3 length equals 12 residues. The DNA of the CDR3 is TGCAGTGCTGGAGGGTTGGGTCAGCCCCAGCATTTT. Amino acid sequence: CSAGGLGQPQHF.